Presented here are 25 T cell receptor beta chains from one specimen sequenced in a study of radiotherapy plus CTLA-4 blockade in lung cancer. Here immunoSEQ multiplex PCR was the method, and the copy in TCRdb shows in-frame clones only, minus some. This table has some 73,000 clones, about 79% appearing once. The source was peripheral blood, collected from a patient treated with radiotherapy plus ipilimumab. The receptors derive from a human donor with non-small cell lung cancer whose response to radiotherapy plus ipilimumab could not be evaluated. Some clones in this sample may be carry-over from other donors' samples.

The V gene is TRBV6-1, the J gene TRBJ1-6; D is uncertain. The CDR3 covers 13 residues. Trimming pared 5 bases from V and 9 bases from J, leaving 11 bases between. Germline CDR1 is MNHNS and CDR2 is SASEGT. CDR3 coding DNA: TGTGCCAGCAGTCTTGATCTGAGTTCACCCCTCCACTTT. Translation: CASSLDLSSPLHF.

This clone was counted only a few times. This chain connects TRBV28 to TRBJ1-2; 8 positions agree with TRBD1. Germline V gene sequence: CDR1 MDHEN, CDR2 SYDVKM. The CDR3 contains 14 residues. The trim removed 4 bases at V and 6 bases at J, leaving 7 bases unmatched. CDR3 DNA: TGTGCCAGCAGTTGGCAGGGGGCGAAAAATGGCTACACCTTC. Protein product: CASSWQGAKNGYTF.

The chain is built from TRBV6-5 and TRBJ2-7, with TRBD2 identical over 7 bases. The junction had 6 bases not matched to a gene; V was cut back by 10 bases and J by 0 bases. Germline loops: CDR1 MNHEY, CDR2 SVGAGI. The CDR3 totals 13 residues. The CDR3 spells CAILTGGSYEQYF. CDR3 nucleotides: TGTGCCATCCTGACGGGGGGCTCCTACGAGCAGTACTTC.

The CDR3 nucleotides read TGTGCCAGCAGTGGGGGCTGGGGGCAGTACGAGCAGTACTTC. Translation gives CASSGGWGQYEQYF. This sequence joins TRBV2 and TRBJ2-7; a possible D gene is TRBD1 (6 bases). Looked up from germline, CDR1 is SNHLY and CDR2 is FYNNEI. Trimming stripped 4 bases from V and 4 bases from J, with 14 bases between. The CDR3 loop spans 14 amino acids.

V is TRBV4-1 and J is TRBJ2-2; possibly TRBD2 for D (6 bases). Per the germline V gene, CDR1 is MGHRA and CDR2 is YSYEKL. The CDR3 is 18 residues long. Between the trimmed V and J ends, which lost 0 bases and 5 bases, there was a span of 19 bases. The DNA for the CDR3 is TGCGCCAGCAGCCAAGAATGGGGAATATGGAGCGGGACCGGGGAGCTGTTTTTT. As protein: CASSQEWGIWSGTGELFF.

The chain joins TRBV19 to TRBJ1-2, with D uncertain. With 1 base removed from V and 6 bases from J, the gap between germline ends came to 18 bases. The CDR3 loop spans 16 amino acids. Germline CDR1 reads LNHDA; CDR2 reads SQIVND (reference sequence). CDR3 coding DNA: TGTGCCAGTAGTATAGGTGGGCCGACCCCTCCTCATGGCTACACCTTC. This encodes CASSIGGPTPPHGYTF.

The chain employs TRBV28 and TRBJ2-5, with D possibly being TRBD2 (6 bases). The J call may be mistaken, given a closer DNA end match to TRBJ2-7. The CDR3 is made up of 14 amino acids. Looked up from germline, CDR1 is MDHEN and CDR2 is SYDVKM. The DNA of the CDR3 is TGTGCCAGCAGTTTATTCGGGACTCTCTACGAGCAGTACTTC. Protein product: CASSLFGTLYEQYF.

The chain links TRBV6-6 to TRBJ2-3, with D possibly TRBD1 on 5 matching bases. V was clipped by 2 bases and J by 3 bases, with 12 bases between them. This CDR3 has 15 residues. Per the germline V gene, CDR1 is MNHNY and CDR2 is SVGAGI (reference sequence). DNA of the CDR3: TGTGCCAGCAGTTACCGCCAGGGAACTACAGATACGCAGTATTTT. Translation gives CASSYRQGTTDTQYF.

CDR3 amino acids: CASSPNVESYEQYF. The CDR3 region has the DNA TGTGCCAGCTCACCAAATGTAGAGTCCTACGAGCAGTACTTC. The chain couples TRBV18 to TRBJ2-7; D unresolved. From germline, CDR1 is KGHSH and CDR2 LQKENI. CDR3 size: 14 residues. Trimming removed 2 bases at V and 1 base at J, with 9 bases between.

This chain joins TRBV5-1 and TRBJ2-2; 8 nucleotides agree with TRBD1. The V and J ends lost 7 bases and 8 bases, in that order; junction bases with no gene match: 13. Germline loops: CDR1 SGHRS, CDR2 YFSETQ. The CDR3 spans 15 residues. CDR3 in amino acids: CASAWTGRGVGELFF. The CDR3 DNA is TGCGCCAGCGCCTGGACAGGGCGCGGAGTGGGGGAGCTGTTTTTT.

This chain links TRBV6-1 with TRBJ2-3; 11 nucleotides align to TRBD2. CDR1 is MNHNS, CDR2 SASEGT, per germline. This CDR3 is 17 amino acids long. The V segment lost 4 bases and the J segment 6 bases; nucleotides outside the gene matches: 12. CDR3 in DNA: TGTGCCAGCAGTGCTACCTCGGGACTAGCGGCCCCGGATACGCAGTATTTT. Residues: CASSATSGLAAPDTQYF.

The chain recombines TRBV15 with TRBJ2-3, with 9 bases fitting TRBD1. With V trimmed by 5 bases and J by 3 bases, 12 bases remained unmatched. This CDR3 spans 17 amino acids. Germline CDR1 LNHNV, CDR2 YYDKDF (reference sequence). The CDR3, as DNA: TGTGCCACCAGCCGCCCAACAGGGGGCGCGTTTACAGATACGCAGTATTTT. It specifies CATSRPTGGAFTDTQYF.

The chain employs TRBV5-6 and TRBJ1-3, with unresolved D. Germline V CDR1 and CDR2: SGHDT, YYEEEE. This CDR3 is 14 amino acids long. The V gene lost 1 base and the J gene lost 4 bases, with 9 bases spanning the gap. CDR3 in DNA: TGTGCCAGCAGCTTGCCGGGGAGCGGAAACACCATATATTTT. This encodes CASSLPGSGNTIYF.

V usage is TRBV7-6 and J usage is TRBJ1-6; TRBD1 aligns across 8 bases. Germline CDR1 is SGHVS and CDR2 is FNYEAQ. V was clipped by 5 bases and J by 8 bases; unmatched bases: 8. This CDR3 region has 15 residues. The CDR3: CASSLLDRGDSPLHF. DNA for the CDR3: TGTGCCAGCAGCCTCCTAGACAGGGGAGATTCACCCCTCCACTTT.

The chain employs TRBV7-2 and TRBJ2-5; TRBD2 is a possible D gene (7 bases). The V end was cut by 1 base, the J end by 5 bases, with 11 bases between. This CDR3 is 14 amino acids long. Germline lookup yields CDR1 SGHTA and CDR2 FQGNSA. The CDR3 bases are TGTGCCAGCAGCTTAGTGGGGGGGCCGGAGACCCAGTACTTC. Translating it yields CASSLVGGPETQYF.

Here the CDR3 DNA reads TGTGCCAGCAGTTTGTTCGGGGGGGAGGAGAGAGAGACCCAGTACTTC. Protein: CASSLFGGEERETQYF. The chain joins TRBV28 to TRBJ2-5; 8 bases fit TRBD2. CDR1 is MDHEN, CDR2 SYDVKM, per germline. The CDR3 length is 16 residues. Germline trimming cut 3 bases from V and 4 bases from J; bases unmatched to any gene: 10.

V usage is TRBV28 and J usage is TRBJ1-2, with D possibly being TRBD1 (5 bases). CDR3 length equals 16 residues. V lost 2 bases and J lost 8, with 21 bases in between. Germline-derived CDR1 and CDR2 are MDHEN and SYDVKM. The CDR3 DNA reads TGTGCCAGCAGTTTAATCGGCGGGGGAGGGAAGGGCGGCTACACCTTC. This codes for CASSLIGGGGKGGYTF.

The chain carries TRBV6-6 and TRBJ1-2, with D possibly matching TRBD1 (5 bases). V lost 8 bases, J lost 8 bases, and 18 bases lay in between. From germline, CDR1 is MNHNY and CDR2 SVGAGI (reference sequence). The CDR3 spans 13 residues. The CDR3 here is CASYLSGAEGYTF. In DNA, the CDR3 is TGTGCCAGCTACCTCAGCGGGGCGGAAGGCTACACCTTC.

This chain uses TRBV2 with TRBJ2-5, with no clear D. CDR1 and CDR2 from the germline V gene are SNHLY and FYNNEI. The CDR3 is made up of 12 amino acids. V was pared by 3 bases and J by 1 base, with 3 bases between. The CDR3 nucleotides read TGTGCCAGCAGTGAGGCCCAAGAGACCCAGTACTTC. Protein product: CASSEAQETQYF. Combining the CDR3 with reference TRBV2 and TRBJ2-5 gives the whole variable domain EPEVTQTPSHQVTQMGQEVILRCVPISNHLYFYWYRQILGQKVEFLVSFYNNEISEKSEIFDDQFSVERPDGSNFTLKIRSTKLEDSAMYFCASSEAQETQYFGPGTRLLVL.

The chain employs TRBV2 and TRBJ1-2, with TRBD1 identical over 8 bases. This CDR3 spans 14 amino acids. The germline V gene encodes CDR1 SNHLY and CDR2 FYNNEI. The V gene end was trimmed by 5 bases and the J gene end by 4 bases; junction bases not matched to a gene: 6. The CDR3 coding sequence is TGTGCCAGCAGTTTACAGGGGGGGATCTATGGCTACACCTTC. It specifies CASSLQGGIYGYTF.

The J gene is TRBJ1-1, the V gene TRBV13, with D perhaps matching TRBD1 (6 bases). Germline lookup yields CDR1 PRHDT and CDR2 FYEKMQ (reference sequence). This CDR3 spans 18 amino acids. Trimming shortened V by 2 bases and J by 1 base, and 20 bases separated the two germline ends. The CDR3 protein is CASSLKWGRARGNTEAFF. CDR3 nucleotide sequence: TGTGCCAGCAGCTTAAAGTGGGGGCGTGCACGGGGGAACACTGAAGCTTTCTTT.

The chain links TRBV10-3 to TRBJ1-2, with 7 bases lining up with TRBD1. Germline values: CDR1 ENHRY, CDR2 SYGVKD. The trim removed 4 bases at V and 0 bases at J, leaving 8 bases unmatched. The CDR3 runs 16 residues. CDR3 region: CAISGQQGTANYGYTF. The CDR3 DNA sequence: TGTGCCATCAGTGGCCAACAGGGGACCGCTAACTATGGCTACACCTTC.

This clone was seen only a few times. CDR3 coding DNA: TGTGCCAGCAGTTACGTGTGGACAGACTTATACAATGAGCAGTTCTTC. Translation gives CASSYVWTDLYNEQFF. The chain has TRBV6-5 and TRBJ2-1; D is possibly TRBD1 (6 bases). Trimming took 2 bases from V and 4 from J, leaving 15 bases between them. The CDR3 runs 16 residues. The germline V gene has CDR1 MNHEY and CDR2 SVGAGI.

V is TRBV5-1 and J is TRBJ2-3; 10 bases are a match to TRBD2. Germline CDR1 is SGHRS and CDR2 is YFSETQ. The CDR3 is 15 amino acids. J lost 4 bases, V lost 4 bases, and 6 bases had no gene match. CDR3 loop: CASSIAGGGADTQYF. CDR3 nucleotide sequence: TGCGCCAGCAGCATAGCGGGGGGCGGGGCAGATACGCAGTATTTT. The whole variable domain, filled in from reference TRBV5-1 and TRBJ2-3, reads KAGVTQTPRYLIKTRGQQVTLSCSPISGHRSVSWYQQTPGQGLQFLFEYFSETQRNKGNFPGRFSGRQFSNSRSEMNVSTLELGDSALYLCASSIAGGGADTQYFGPGTRLTVL.

A few counts support this clone. The rearrangement joins TRBV12-5 to TRBJ2-2; a weak D match, TRBD2 (5 bases). The germline CDR1 and CDR2 sequences are LGHNT and FRNRAP. The CDR3 consists of 15 residues. V was clipped by 1 base and J by 4 bases, with 10 bases between them. CDR3 nucleotide sequence: TGTGCTAGTGGTTTGGAATCCGGGGTCACCGGGGAGCTGTTTTTT. Residues: CASGLESGVTGELFF.